The clone carrying this T cell receptor beta chain was picked up many times. The antigen remains unidentified. Losses at the gene ends were 1 base for V and 1 base for J; bases not matched to a gene: 6. There are 16 residues in the CDR3. Preparation of the TCRbeta library was carried out with unique molecular identifiers. TCRdb called the PCR reads again in MiXCR, with one record for every CDR3 protein. Among 55,000 to 85,000 distinct CDR3 sequences, 11% were seen once, and the ten largest hold approximately 13%. This specimen belongs to a study of T-cell reconstitution after alpha-beta-depleted transplantation in children. Study-wide findings and caveats: The main origin of T-cell counts and diversity one year after transplant was newly produced T cells.

This sequence joins TRBV12-3 or TRBV12-4 and TRBJ1-1; 7 bases line up with TRBD1. The source of this sequence is a boy aged 5-17 years with acute myeloid leukemia, due to receive a stem cell transplant. Sequencing was performed on PBMCs, taken before TCRalphabeta/CD19-depleted stem cell transplant. CDR3 sequence: CASSLVLAGGNTEAFF. Written as DNA, the CDR3 is TGTGCCAGCAGTTTAGTATTAGCAGGGGGGAACACTGAAGCTTTCTTT.